These T cell receptor beta chains were read from a single sample in a study of T cell responses to AZD1222 COVID-19 vaccine. The assay was immunoSEQ multiplex PCR, and TCRdb's table has in-frame clones only and misses some. The sample contains around 78,000 clones, about nine tenths of which appear only once. The input for sequencing was peripheral blood, taken 28 days after the second AZD1222 dose. The receptor set was obtained from an adult who received the AZD1222 COVID-19 vaccine. Both conserved end residues are part of each CDR3. The D gene is left open where the match is weak. Size is omitted from some rows. Given values are once, few, many or a class for expanded clones.

D gene,clone size,J gene,V gene,CDR3 protein,CDR3 DNA
-,-,TRBJ1-1,TRBV7-3,CASSPDVGGFTEAFF,TGTGCCAGCAGCCCCGATGTCGGGGGCTTCACTGAAGCTTTCTTT
TRBD1,once,TRBJ2-7,TRBV24-1,CATSDPQQGAFEQYF,TGTGCCACCAGTGACCCCCAACAGGGGGCTTTCGAGCAGTACTTC
-,-,TRBJ2-3,TRBV24-1,CATSDNLATSTDTQYF,TGTGCCACCAGTGACAACCTAGCGACTAGCACAGATACGCAGTATTTT
-,-,TRBJ2-5,TRBV4-1,CASRLPSSSQETQYF,TGCGCCAGCAGATTACCAAGTAGCTCGCAAGAGACCCAGTACTTC
-,-,TRBJ2-7,TRBV6-1,CASSEVRGSYEQYF,TGTGCCAGCAGTGAAGTGCGGGGCTCCTACGAGCAGTACTTC
-,-,TRBJ1-2,TRBV10-3,CAISESDQRGYTF,TGTGCCATCAGTGAGTCCGACCAACGCGGCTACACCTTC
-,-,TRBJ1-5,TRBV18,CASSPPSGQLNQPQHF,TGTGCCAGCTCACCACCGTCAGGACAGCTCAATCAGCCCCAGCATTTT
-,-,TRBJ1-5,TRBV11-2,CASSFGAGSNQPQHF,TGTGCCAGCAGCTTCGGCGCTGGGAGCAATCAGCCCCAGCATTTT
-,-,TRBJ1-1,TRBV18,CASSGQILTEAFF,TGTGCCAGCTCAGGCCAAATACTCACTGAAGCTTTCTTT
-,-,TRBJ2-7,TRBV5-4,CASSLASGYEQYF,TGTGCCAGCAGCTTGGCCAGTGGGTACGAGCAGTACTTC
-,-,TRBJ1-3,TRBV5-5,CASSDGPHTGNTIYF,TGTGCCAGCAGCGATGGGCCTCATACTGGAAACACCATATATTTT
-,-,TRBJ2-3,TRBV6-5,CASSPGGTSTDTQYF,TGTGCCAGCAGCCCCGGTGGGACTAGCACAGATACGCAGTATTTT
-,-,TRBJ2-1,TRBV10-3,CAIRGDGYNEQFF,TGTGCCATCAGGGGGGACGGTTACAATGAGCAGTTCTTC
-,-,TRBJ2-7,TRBV5-5,CASSRFRVSYEQYF,TGTGCCAGCAGCAGGTTCAGGGTCTCCTACGAGCAGTACTTC
-,-,TRBJ1-6,TRBV5-1,CASSWSGSSYNSPLHF,TGCGCCAGCAGCTGGAGCGGGAGCTCCTATAATTCACCCCTCCACTTT
-,-,TRBJ1-5,TRBV30,CAWSYGGNQPQHF,TGTGCCTGGAGTTATGGGGGCAATCAGCCCCAGCATTTT
TRBD1,-,TRBJ1-2,TRBV19,CASSIAGWDRRNYGYTF,TGTGCCAGTAGTATAGCCGGATGGGACAGGCGGAACTATGGCTACACCTTC
-,-,TRBJ1-3,TRBV3-1/TRBV3-2,CASSHSGNTIYF,TGTGCCAGCAGCCACTCCGGAAACACCATATATTTT
-,once,TRBJ1-6,TRBV2,CASKPLDSSPLHF,TGTGCCAGCAAACCGCTAGACTCTTCACCCCTCCACTTT
-,-,TRBJ1-1,TRBV5-5,CASSLTGVTEAFF,TGTGCCAGCAGCTTGACAGGTGTTACTGAAGCTTTCTTT
TRBD1,once,TRBJ1-2,TRBV4-2,CASSQGGTGKGKGYTF,TGTGCCAGCAGCCAAGGGGGGACAGGGAAAGGAAAGGGCTACACCTTC
TRBD1,-,TRBJ1-2,TRBV28,CASKRTGGSYGYTF,TGTGCCAGCAAGAGGACAGGGGGATCCTATGGCTACACCTTC
-,-,TRBJ2-5,TRBV13,CASSLKARRWGETQYF,TGTGCCAGCAGCTTAAAAGCGCGGAGGTGGGGGGAGACCCAGTACTTC
TRBD1,-,TRBJ2-1,TRBV24-1,CATSDLFGTGSNEQFF,TGTGCCACCAGTGATTTGTTCGGGACAGGGTCCAATGAGCAGTTCTTC
-,-,TRBJ1-2,TRBV5-6,CASSLLGTGEDYTF,TGTGCCAGCAGCTTGTTGGGAACCGGTGAGGACTACACCTTC
-,-,TRBJ1-2,TRBV6-5,CASSTPMDRPYGYTF,TGTGCCAGCAGTACCCCGATGGACAGACCCTATGGCTACACCTTC
-,once,TRBJ2-7,TRBV27,CASSLYRGALGEQYF,TGTGCCAGCAGTTTGTACAGAGGGGCTCTGGGCGAGCAGTACTTC
-,-,TRBJ1-1,TRBV7-9,CASSPDPNTEAFF,TGTGCCAGCAGCCCCGACCCGAACACTGAAGCTTTCTTT